This TCR beta chain was recovered during a study of blood T cell repertoires in COVID-19. How the authors handled the data: Quantification of nucleated cells was approximated via reference gene primer amplification. Using immunoSEQ multiplex PCR, the repertoire was profiled, and TCRdb retains in-frame clones only, with some absent. V, J and clone size derive from that table, while D and trimming were established from the DNA sequence. Altogether about 430,000 clones are present, roughly 84% being singletons, with the ten largest covering approximately 1.5%. Germline CDR1 MNHEY, CDR2 SMNVEV (reference sequence). The V gene end was trimmed by 4 bases and the J gene end by 5 bases; junction bases not matched to a gene: 3. The CDR3 is 14 amino acids.

V is TRBV27 and J is TRBJ2-2, with 8 bases aligning to TRBD2. The clonotype originates from a woman between 18 and 30 years old who had been exposed to COVID-19. The specimen was PBMCs or T cells enriched from blood (not recorded which). The CDR3 reads CASSYGTRTGELFF. The CDR3 DNA is TGTGCCAGCAGTTATGGGACTAGGACCGGGGAGCTGTTTTTT.